One and the same sample provided the 10 T cell receptor beta chains below, sequenced in a study of human T cells and chemical hapten exposure. Time point meaning: pre-sensitization, week 0. The treatment is: therapeutic diphenylcyclopropenone sensitization with weekly scalp DPC. TCRdb recomputed calls from the RACE reads with MiXCR, one row per CDR3 protein. The data contain roughly 380,000 distinct CDR3 sequences, roughly 5.3% of them singletons. Sample: whole blood, taken in connection with sensitization to the hapten diphenylcyclopropenone (DPC). These receptors came from a woman aged 45-65 years with alopecia areata. Some clones in this sample may be carry-over from other donors' samples.

About this clonotype itself: At one end, the junction sequence differs from germline, possibly due to a read error. The chain employs TRBV9 and TRBJ2-3; 8 bases fit TRBD1. This CDR3 spans 16 amino acids. The V gene's germline CDR1 is SGDLS and CDR2 YYNGEE. The CDR3 here is CGSSVGGQVFTDTQYF. For the CDR3, the DNA is TGTGGCAGCAGCGTAGGGGGACAGGTGTTCACAGATACGCAGTATTTT.

This clonotype was seen ten or more times. The chain joins TRBV20-1 to TRBJ2-6; weak D call: TRBD2 (5 bases). Germline CDR1 and CDR2: DFQATT and SNEGSKA (reference sequence). V was trimmed by 5 bases and J by 0 bases, leaving 8 bases between them. The CDR3 loop spans 14 amino acids. CDR3 sequence: CSAREGSGANVLTF. CDR3 sequence (DNA): TGCAGTGCTCGCGAGGGCTCTGGGGCCAACGTCCTGACTTTC.

This clonotype was found many times. V gene TRBV11-2 combines with J gene TRBJ2-7; 8 bases map to TRBD2. CDR1 is SGHAT, CDR2 FQNNGV, per germline. The V gene end was trimmed by 3 bases and the J gene end by 6 bases; junction bases not matched to a gene: 10. This CDR3 contains 15 residues. The CDR3 coding sequence is TGTGCCAGCAGCTTTTCCTTGGGACTAGTTGGCGAGCAGTACTTC. This codes for CASSFSLGLVGEQYF.

This clonotype was seen only a few times. This chain links TRBV2 with TRBJ2-7; the D gene is possibly TRBD2 (6 bases). The CDR3 runs to 14 residues. Germline CDR1 SNHLY, CDR2 FYNNEI. Trimming stripped 6 bases from V and 2 bases from J, with 14 bases between. The CDR3 region is CASRGGLLPYEQYF. The CDR3, as DNA: TGTGCCAGCAGGGGTGGACTACTTCCCTACGAGCAGTACTTC.

This clonotype appeared a few times. The chain carries TRBV4-3 and TRBJ1-3; TRBD1 is a possible D gene (5 bases). The germline V gene encodes CDR1 LGHNA and CDR2 YSLEER. The V gene lost 0 bases and the J gene lost 0 bases, with 9 bases spanning the gap. CDR3 length equals 16 residues. Written as DNA, the CDR3 is TGCGCCAGCAGCCAAGATGGACATAGCTCTGGAAACACCATATATTTT. Its translation: CASSQDGHSSGNTIYF.

This clonotype was seen repeatedly, ten times or more. The V gene is TRBV5-8, the J gene TRBJ1-4; D gene unclear. Trimming removed 1 base from V and 0 bases from J, with 7 bases in between. The CDR3 is 15 residues long. Per germline, CDR1 SGHTS and CDR2 YDEGEE. The CDR3 region is CASSLLRATNEKLFF. The CDR3 DNA reads as TGTGCCAGCAGCTTGCTTAGGGCAACTAATGAAAAACTGTTTTTT.

This clonotype was seen at least ten times. The CDR3 bases are TGTGCCAGCAGCGTAGACTGGCAAGAGACCCAGTACTTC. Translation: CASSVDWQETQYF. The chain employs TRBV9 and TRBJ2-5; D is undetermined. This CDR3 has 13 residues. CDR1 is SGDLS and CDR2 is YYNGEE in the germline V gene. Trimming took 0 bases from V and 2 from J, leaving 5 bases between them.

In this sample, this clonotype turned up a few times. The chain carries TRBV28 and TRBJ1-2; D might be TRBD1 (5 bases). Germline V gene data show CDR1 as MDHEN and CDR2 as SYDVKM. V lost 5 bases and J 4 bases, leaving 11 bases between the germline ends. CDR3 length equals 13 residues. CDR3 in amino acids: CASSPQGTYGYTF. CDR3 in DNA: TGTGCCAGCAGTCCCCAGGGCACCTATGGCTACACCTTC.

This clonotype was seen ten or more times. The chain couples TRBV3-1 to TRBJ2-3; TRBD2 agrees at 14 bases. Looked up from germline, CDR1 is LGHDT and CDR2 is YNNKEL (reference sequence). The CDR3 has 18 residues. The V and J ends lost 4 bases and 1 base, in that order; junction bases with no gene match: 7. CDR3 in DNA: TGTGCCAGCAGCCGGGGACTAGCGGGAGTAATGGGCACAGATACGCAGTATTTT. It codes for CASSRGLAGVMGTDTQYF.

The chain uses TRBV12-3 or TRBV12-4 and TRBJ1-3; D uncertain. Trimming stripped 7 bases from V and 0 bases from J, with 10 bases between. The CDR3 is 14 residues long. The CDR3 sequence: CASITIDSGNTIYF. Written as DNA, the CDR3 is TGTGCCAGCATAACTATCGACTCTGGAAACACCATATATTTT.